The clone carrying this T cell receptor (beta chain) was counted once. What it recognizes is unknown. The data are from a study of post-analysis software for immune sequencing data. Unique molecular identifiers had been added to the TCR beta cDNA libraries. MiXCR was run by TCRdb on the PCR reads, yielding one entry per CDR3 protein. The table has about 200,000 distinct CDR3 sequences, approximately 30% seen once. The germline V gene encodes CDR1 MNHEY and CDR2 SVGAGI. Between the trimmed V and J ends, which lost 6 bases and 2 bases, there was a span of 8 bases. The CDR3 length is 12 residues. Overall study results and limits: Controls showed lower frequencies than patients for roughly 5 TRBV segments, and TRBV5-6, TRBV5-1 and TRBV20-1 were among these.

The J gene is TRBJ2-7, the V gene TRBV6-5; D call uncertain. The sample taken for sequencing was blood. The receptor's source is a girl between 2 and 17 years old with multiple sclerosis. CDR3 region: CASRRNPYEQYF. CDR3 coding DNA: TGTGCCAGCAGACGAAATCCCTACGAGCAGTACTTC.